The next 20 T cell receptor beta chains were all read from a single sample in a study of blood T cell repertoires in COVID-19. Sequencing used immunoSEQ multiplex PCR; TCRdb keeps in-frame clones, though not all of them. The sample includes about 150,000 clones, around four fifths of them seen just once. Material for sequencing was PBMCs or T cells enriched from blood (not recorded which). Source of these receptors: a woman aged 40 to 50 who had recovered from COVID-19.

CDR3 in amino acids: CASSVHGVSYEQYF. The CDR3 coding sequence is TGTGCCAGCAGTGTCCACGGGGTATCTTACGAGCAGTACTTC. The chain links TRBV25-1 to TRBJ2-7; TRBD2 might be the D (5 bases). The V and J ends lost 4 bases and 4 bases respectively, with 14 bases between them. The CDR3 is 14 residues long. CDR1 and CDR2 (germline): MGHDK, SYGVNS.

The chain employs TRBV4-1 and TRBJ1-4, with TRBD1 matching 9 bases. The CDR3 length is 16 residues. Germline CDR1 is MGHRA and CDR2 is YSYEKL. V trimming: 1 base; J trimming: 4 bases; junction bases outside the gene matches: 4. CDR3 in DNA: TGCGCCAGCAGCCAAGCCCCGGGACAGGGTAATGAAAAACTGTTTTTT. This sequence encodes CASSQAPGQGNEKLFF.

The rearrangement uses TRBV4-1 and TRBJ2-1; 8 positions agree with TRBD1. With V trimmed by 4 bases and J by 6 bases, 8 bases remained unmatched. Germline-derived CDR1 and CDR2 are MGHRA and YSYEKL. This CDR3 contains 15 residues. This chain's CDR3 is CASSPPGQGPNEQFF. Written as DNA, the CDR3 is TGCGCCAGCAGCCCCCCCGGACAGGGCCCCAATGAGCAGTTCTTC.

The rearrangement joins TRBV7-9 to TRBJ2-2; no definite D call. The length of the CDR3 is 14 residues. CDR1 is SEHNR, CDR2 FQNEAQ, per germline (reference sequence). The V end lost 3 bases, the J end lost 2 bases, and 7 bases lay between the germline ends. CDR3 coding DNA: TGTGCCAGCAGCTTCACCAGTAACACCGGGGAGCTGTTTTTT. This sequence encodes CASSFTSNTGELFF.

The chain has TRBV9 and TRBJ2-7; unclear D gene. Germline V gene data show CDR1 as SGDLS and CDR2 as YYNGEE. This CDR3 is built from 14 residues. Trimming shortened V by 4 bases and J by 0 bases, and 11 bases separated the two germline ends. CDR3 sequence: CASSPFRSSYEQYF. The CDR3 bases are TGTGCCAGCAGCCCCTTCCGGAGCTCCTACGAGCAGTACTTC. The variable domain in full, with the rest retrieved from reference TRBV9 and TRBJ2-7, is DSGVTQTPKHLITATGQRVTLRCSPRSGDLSVYWYQQSLDQGLQFLIQYYNGEERAKGNILERFSAQQFPDLHSELNLSSLELGDSALYFCASSPFRSSYEQYFGPGTRLTVT.

V usage is TRBV30 and J usage is TRBJ2-1, with 9 bases that match TRBD1. Germline CDR1 reads GTSNPN; CDR2 reads SVGIG (reference sequence). CDR3 length: 14 amino acids. The V and J ends lost 1 base and 5 bases, in that order; junction bases with no gene match: 3. Here the CDR3 reads CAWSAWDRDNEQFF. In nucleotides, the CDR3 is TGTGCCTGGAGTGCCTGGGACAGGGACAATGAGCAGTTCTTC.

The J gene is TRBJ2-7, the V gene TRBV7-6; 7 bases match TRBD2. CDR1 and CDR2 from the germline V gene are SGHVS and FNYEAQ. CDR3 length equals 15 residues. J was trimmed by 2 bases and V by 4 bases; bases with no gene match: 8. Here the CDR3 DNA reads TGTGCCAGCAGCTCCGGCGGGGGAGGTCCCTACGAGCAGTACTTC. Translated, it gives CASSSGGGGPYEQYF.

The gene calls are TRBV9 and TRBJ2-5, with unresolved D. Germline lookup yields CDR1 SGDLS and CDR2 YYNGEE. Deletions cut 0 bases from V and 4 bases from J, with 7 bases between. The CDR3 contains 13 residues. For the CDR3, the DNA is TGTGCCAGCAGCGTAGGGGCTGGAGAGACCCAGTACTTC. The encoded protein is CASSVGAGETQYF.

The DNA of the CDR3 is TGTGCCAGCAGCTTGTTAGGTGAGGATGGCTACACCTTC. Encoded protein: CASSLLGEDGYTF. The chain is built from TRBV5-5 and TRBJ1-2; D uncertain. In germline, CDR1 is SGHKS, CDR2 YYEKEE (reference sequence). CDR3 length: 13 amino acids. The V gene lost 1 base and the J gene lost 6 bases, with 10 bases spanning the gap.

The V gene is TRBV6-5, the J gene TRBJ1-5; TRBD1 matches at 8 bases. This CDR3 is built from 15 residues. Germline CDR1 is MNHEY and CDR2 is SVGAGI. J gave up 3 bases and V 4 bases, and 5 bases lay outside the gene matches. CDR3 amino acids: CASSSGQVVNQPQHF. In DNA, the CDR3 is TGTGCCAGCAGTTCGGGACAGGTCGTCAATCAGCCCCAGCATTTT.

This clone was recorded a few times. The CDR3 DNA reads as TGTGCCATACGGGACAGGATTTTTGAAGCTTTCTTT. Its translation: CAIRDRIFEAFF. This rearrangement joins TRBV10-3 to TRBJ1-1, with TRBD1 matching 8 bases. From germline, CDR1 is ENHRY and CDR2 SYGVKD. V gave up 9 bases and J gave up 7 bases; unmatched junction bases: 7. The CDR3 runs to 12 residues.

This chain connects TRBV2 to TRBJ2-5; 7 bases fit TRBD2. V shed 7 bases, J shed 1 base, and the junction held 9 bases outside the gene matches. CDR3 length equals 15 residues. In germline, CDR1 is SNHLY, CDR2 FYNNEI. DNA of the CDR3: TGTGCCAGCACGCTGGGGGGGACTACCCAAGAGACCCAGTACTTC. This codes for CASTLGGTTQETQYF.

The CDR3: CASSRGGTYNEQFF. The CDR3 bases are TGTGCCAGCAGTCGTGGCGGCACTTACAATGAGCAGTTCTTC. The V call is TRBV25-1, the J call TRBJ2-1, with no clear D. The CDR3 runs 14 residues. Germline CDR1 reads MGHDK; CDR2 reads SYGVNS. Trimming took off 5 bases at V and 4 bases at J, with 12 bases between the two ends.

In this sample, this clone turned up a few times. This chain joins TRBV18 and TRBJ1-4; D is ambiguous. This CDR3 spans 12 amino acids. V was cut by 3 bases and J by 6 bases, with 5 bases left in between. Germline V gene data show CDR1 as KGHSH and CDR2 as LQKENI. CDR3 amino acids: CASSPEHEKLFF. As DNA, the CDR3 is TGTGCCAGCTCACCGGAGCATGAAAAACTGTTTTTT.

This chain connects TRBV9 to TRBJ1-2, with 10 positions matching TRBD1. CDR1 is SGDLS and CDR2 is YYNGEE in the germline V gene. The CDR3 is 14 residues long. The J segment lost 6 bases and the V segment lost 2 bases, leaving 4 bases of the junction unmatched. CDR3 DNA sequence: TGTGCCAGCAGCGTCCAGACAGGGGGCGATGGCTACACCTTC. Translation: CASSVQTGGDGYTF.

The chain joins TRBV19 to TRBJ1-2; 11 bases align to TRBD1. With 4 bases clipped from V and 4 bases from J, the junction kept 11 bases outside the gene matches. This CDR3 spans 17 amino acids. Germline loops: CDR1 LNHDA, CDR2 SQIVND (reference sequence). The DNA of the CDR3 is TGTGCCAGTAGTAGCCGGGACAGGGGGTCCCCCTTCTATGGCTACACCTTC. The encoded protein is CASSSRDRGSPFYGYTF.

This chain joins TRBV10-3 and TRBJ2-2; perhaps TRBD1 as D (6 bases). V dropped 7 bases and J dropped 8 bases, with 8 bases sitting between them. CDR1 is ENHRY and CDR2 is SYGVKD in the germline V gene. This CDR3 comprises 11 residues. CDR3 amino acids: CAITGTGELFF. The CDR3 nucleotides read TGTGCCATCACCGGGACAGGGGAGCTGTTTTTT.

The genes are TRBV4-1 and TRBJ2-1; D is possibly TRBD2 (5 bases). The germline V gene has CDR1 MGHRA and CDR2 YSYEKL. The ends were cut back, 3 bases at V and 5 bases at J, with 11 bases in the middle. The CDR3 is 14 amino acids. The CDR3 spells CASSHGGLDNEQFF. As DNA, the CDR3 is TGCGCCAGCAGCCATGGCGGGCTAGACAATGAGCAGTTCTTC.

The CDR3 loop reads CASSSPGSWEGRGNEQFF. CDR3 coding DNA: TGTGCCAGCAGCTCTCCCGGTAGTTGGGAGGGCCGGGGAAATGAGCAGTTCTTC. V is TRBV5-6 and J is TRBJ2-1; 7 nucleotides line up with TRBD2. Unmatched junction bases numbered 19, after V lost 3 bases and J lost 7 bases. CDR1 and CDR2 (germline): SGHDT, YYEEEE. The CDR3 extends over 18 amino acids.

This rearrangement joins TRBV2 to TRBJ1-2, with D hard to call. V dropped 6 bases and J dropped 0 bases, with 14 bases sitting between them. The CDR3 length is 15 residues. Germline V gives CDR1 SNHLY, CDR2 FYNNEI. CDR3: CASRAGRQPNYGYTF. CDR3 nucleotides: TGTGCCAGCAGGGCCGGGAGGCAGCCTAACTATGGCTACACCTTC.